The present T cell receptor (beta chain) was sequenced within a study of beta chain features in type 1 diabetes. Study-level findings and limits: All four CD4+ subsets from Type 1 diabetes patients carried moderately but significantly shorter TCRB CDR3s. When cDNA is sequenced, cells with high TCR expression could be over-represented.

The authors reverse transcribed all of the isolated RNA, so sequencing captured expressed TCRB transcripts. Assay: immunoSEQ multiplex PCR; the TCRdb copy retains only in-frame clones and omits some. This sample has some 190,000 clones, with approximately 8.1% found just once. Sorting based on CD45RO/CCR7/CD25/CD127/CD95/CD27 separated CD4+ naive, central memory, regulatory and stem cell-like memory cells. This clone appeared many times. The antigen is undetermined. This TCR came from a woman aged 40 to 55 with type 1 diabetes. Sequenced input: central memory CD4+ T cells from blood.

CDR3 DNA sequence: TGTGCCAGCAGTATTGGACAGCTAAATCAGCCCCAGCATTTT. Translating it yields CASSIGQLNQPQHF. The rearrangement uses TRBV28 and TRBJ1-5, with a weak D call TRBD1 (6 bases). Deletions cut 5 bases from V and 4 bases from J, with 12 bases between. The CDR3 is 14 amino acids. Germline V gives CDR1 MDHEN, CDR2 SYDVKM. Drawing the rest from reference TRBV28 and TRBJ1-5, the complete variable domain is DVKVTQSSRYLVKRTGEKVFLECVQDMDHENMFWYRQDPGLGLRLIYFSYDVKMKEKGDIPEGYSVSREKKERFSLILESASTNQTSMYLCASSIGQLNQPQHFGDGTRLSIL.